Listed below are T cell receptor beta chains from one sample, sequenced in a study of T-cell memory formation after mild COVID-19. MiXCR, run by TCRdb on the 5' RACE reads, gives a single entry per CDR3 protein. Of some 600,000 distinct CDR3 sequences in the sample, roughly 17% are singletons; the top ten hold around 8.1%. The source material was PBMCs or a T cell subset sorted from them (not recorded which). These receptors were collected from an adult woman who had mild COVID-19 (a few samples of this study predate the infection). Cell type and time point are not known. The CDR3 runs from the conserved cysteine through the conserved F or W. The D gene is left open where the match is weak. Some rows have no size entry. The others give once, few or many, or a class for an expanded clone.

clone size | J gene | D gene | V gene | CDR3 DNA | CDR3 protein
few | TRBJ2-6 | TRBD2 | TRBV11-2 | TGTGCCAGCAGCACTCGGACTAGCGGGGGGGACCACCGCGTCCTGACTTTC | CASSTRTSGGDHRVLTF
. | TRBJ1-2 | TRBD1 | TRBV9 | TGTGCCAGCAGCGTAGACGGGAGCGGACAGGGGTTTATCGATGGCTACACCTTC | CASSVDGSGQGFIDGYTF
few | TRBJ2-3 | . | TRBV18 | TGTGCCAGCTCACCCCGGGTAGCGGCACTGCCACATACGCAGTATTTT | CASSPRVAALPHTQYF
. | TRBJ2-4 | TRBD2 | TRBV4-3 | TGCGCCAGCAGCCAAGTGTCTAGCGGGAGAGGGGGGGACATTCAGTACTTC | CASSQVSSGRGGDIQYF
few | TRBJ2-3 | TRBD2 | TRBV7-3 | TGTGCCAGCAGCTTAGAAACTAGCGGGAGACCAGATACGCAGTATTTT | CASSLETSGRPDTQYF
. | TRBJ2-1 | TRBD2 | TRBV19 | TGTGCCAGTAGTATAGTACTAGCGGGAGCTTATTACAATGAGCAGTTCTTC | CASSIVLAGAYYNEQFF
. | TRBJ1-6 | . | TRBV27 | TGTGCCAGCAGTTTATCACAAGGGGGAAGGAGCTCCTATAATTCACCCCTCCACTTT | CASSLSQGGRSSYNSPLHF
. | TRBJ2-7 | TRBD1 | TRBV20-1 | TGCAGTGCTAGAGATCCGGGACAGGGTACCCACGAGCAGTACTTC | CSARDPGQGTHEQYF
. | TRBJ2-1 | TRBD2 | TRBV6-6 | TGTGCCAGCAGTTACTCGGTGCTAGCGGGGGAGCAGTTCTTC | CASSYSVLAGEQFF
few | TRBJ2-5 | . | TRBV3-1 | TGTGCCAGCAGCCAAGAAGTCTCAGCGATCCAAGAGACCCAGTACTTC | CASSQEVSAIQETQYF
few | TRBJ1-3 | . | TRBV15 | TGTGCCACCAGCTCCCGCCTAGACAGCGCTGGAAACACCATATATTTT | CATSSRLDSAGNTIYF
. | TRBJ2-7 | TRBD1 | TRBV24-1 | TGTGCCACCAGCGCGAAATCCGGGACAGGGTACGAGCAGTACTTC | CATSAKSGTGYEQYF
. | TRBJ1-5 | . | TRBV7-7 | TGTGCCAGCAGCCCCCGGGGTACAGGGAGCAATCAGCCCCAGCATTTT | CASSPRGTGSNQPQHF
. | TRBJ1-2 | . | TRBV20-1 | TGCAGTGCTAGTAGGTCAGGGACCACCTACACCTTC | CSASRSGTTYTF
few | TRBJ1-5 | . | TRBV6-6 | TGTGCCAGCAGTTGGGTGGACAGTATCAATCAGCCCCAGCATTTT | CASSWVDSINQPQHF
. | TRBJ2-3 | . | TRBV12-3/TRBV12-4 | TGTGCCAGCAGTTTCGCCTTCTCTCCCGCCACTCAAAGAGATACGCAGTATTTT | CASSFAFSPATQRDTQYF
few | TRBJ1-6 | TRBD1 | TRBV20-1 | TGCAGTGCTAAGGACAGGCCCTGGGAGAGCTCCTATAATTCACCCCTCCACTTT | CSAKDRPWESSYNSPLHF
few | TRBJ1-2 | . | TRBV20-1 | TGCAGTGCTGTCCCCCGGCAGGTCTATGGCTACACCTTC | CSAVPRQVYGYTF
few | TRBJ2-3 | TRBD2 | TRBV5-1 | TGCGCCAGCAGCGGCGGGGGACTCACCCGCACGGATACGCAGTATTTT | CASSGGGLTRTDTQYF
. | TRBJ1-5 | . | TRBV12-3/TRBV12-4 | TGTGCCAGCACCTCGGGGGCTATGAAGCAGCATTTT | CASTSGAMKQHF
few | TRBJ1-4 | . | TRBV27 | TGTGCCAGCAGTTTTGGAAAACTTGAAAAACTGTTTTTT | CASSFGKLEKLFF
. | TRBJ2-5 | TRBD1 | TRBV2 | TGTGCCAGCAGTGCCAGGGGGCAAGAGACCCAGTACTTC | CASSARGQETQYF
. | TRBJ1-2 | . | TRBV5-1 | TGCGCCAGCAGCGAGGGACCGCCCTTTGAGGAAGGCTACACCTTC | CASSEGPPFEEGYTF
. | TRBJ2-5 | . | TRBV28 | TGTGCCAGCAGTGCCCAACGGTCGGGGTTCGGGGAGACCCAGTACTTC | CASSAQRSGFGETQYF
few | TRBJ2-4 | TRBD1 | TRBV7-3 | TGTGCCAGCCACGGACAGGGATTAAACATTCAGTACTTC | CASHGQGLNIQYF
once | TRBJ2-3 | . | TRBV20-1 | TGCAGTGCTATTCAGGGTAGCACAGATACGCAGTATTTT | CSAIQGSTDTQYF
few | TRBJ1-1 | . | TRBV5-1 | TGCGCCAGCAGCCTAAGACAGGTCCAGGACACTGAAGCTTTCTTT | CASSLRQVQDTEAFF
. | TRBJ1-1 | . | TRBV4-2 | TGTGCCAGCAGCCAAACCATGGCGTGGGACACTGAAGCTTTCTTT | CASSQTMAWDTEAFF
. | TRBJ1-1 | . | TRBV3-1 | TGTGCCAGCAGCCAAGATCTAACGGGCTACACTGAAGCTTTCTTT | CASSQDLTGYTEAFF